The entry below gives a single T cell receptor beta chain sequence along with its context. The sample belongs to a study of technical replicates of blood from a few donors. The germline V gene encodes CDR1 MDHEN and CDR2 SYDVKM. The CDR3 extends over 14 amino acids. V lost 2 bases to trimming and J lost 0 bases, with 5 bases between them. Clones were read by immunoSEQ multiplex PCR, and TCRdb kept only the in-frame ones, dropping some. The data contain roughly 68,000 clones, 95% to 98% of them singletons. The chain has TRBV28 and TRBJ1-3, with no clear D. Sequenced input: T cells isolated from PBMCs. This TCR was recovered from a human donor in good health. In DNA form, the CDR3 reads TGTGCCAGCAGTTTAGGCATCTCTGGAAACACCATATATTTT. This codes for CASSLGISGNTIYF.